The sequence of this T cell receptor beta chain was determined in a study of cytomegalovirus exposure and HLA in healthy donors. Study overall: The same platform was used for the roughly 120 validation repertoires and the approximately 670 first-cohort repertoires, a later analysis reported. Whole-study findings and limits: According to a subsequent analysis, TCR clusters from the first cohort were inclined to appear together in the 90 to 150 validation repertoires. CMV antigen specificity of three CMV-associated chains was confirmed in vitro. Accounts indicate the classifier identified cytomegalovirus status with strong specificity and sensitivity.

This clone was seen a handful of times. What it binds is not known. CDR1 MNHEY and CDR2 SMNVEV come from the germline V gene (reference sequence). Trimming stripped 3 bases from V and 4 bases from J, with 21 bases between. This CDR3 spans 18 amino acids. Sequencing was performed with immunoSEQ multiplex PCR; in TCRdb, only in-frame clones are kept and a portion is missing. The sample has some 250,000 clones, around 88% seen once. The rearrangement uses TRBV27 and TRBJ1-4; D is possibly TRBD1 (6 bases). This sequence originates from a woman in her 30s in good health and CMV-seropositive. The source material was PBMCs. CDR3 protein: CASSFFQPGGTGNEKLFF. CDR3 DNA sequence: TGTGCCAGCAGTTTTTTTCAGCCGGGGGGCACGGGTAATGAAAAACTGTTTTTT.